What follows are 9 T cell receptor beta chains derived from one specimen sequenced in a study of T-cell memory formation after mild COVID-19. TCRdb fed the 5' RACE reads into MiXCR, producing one record per CDR3 protein. The sample carries fewer than 250,000 distinct CDR3 sequences, roughly 10% recorded once. Sequenced input: PBMCs or a T cell subset sorted from them (not recorded which). These receptors all stem from a man aged 18 to 30 who had mild COVID-19 (a few samples of this study predate the infection). Cell type and time point are not known.

This clonotype occurred a few times. The chain has TRBV5-1 and TRBJ1-1; 8 bases fit TRBD1. The CDR3 runs 15 residues. Trimming removed 4 bases from V and 5 bases from J; junction bases left unmatched: 10. The germline V gene has CDR1 SGHRS and CDR2 YFSETQ. The CDR3 DNA is TGCGCCAGCAGCGAGCTCGGGACAGGTACGACTGAAGCTTTCTTT. It yields the protein CASSELGTGTTEAFF. The full variable domain, rest sourced from reference TRBV5-1 and TRBJ1-1, is KAGVTQTPRYLIKTRGQQVTLSCSPISGHRSVSWYQQTPGQGLQFLFEYFSETQRNKGNFPGRFSGRQFSNSRSEMNVSTLELGDSALYLCASSELGTGTTEAFFGQGTRLTVV.

This clonotype was seen more than once but under ten times. V usage is TRBV20-1 and J usage is TRBJ1-5; D unclear. Trimming left V 3 bases short and J 7 bases short, with 13 bases between. From germline, CDR1 is DFQATT and CDR2 SNEGSKA (reference sequence). There are 13 residues in the CDR3. CDR3 in DNA: TGCAGTGCTAGTATACAGCCCGGCCAGCCCCAGCATTTT. Amino acid sequence: CSASIQPGQPQHF.

This clonotype appeared many times. The chain has TRBV2 and TRBJ2-3; no clear D. Trimming removed 8 bases at V and 2 bases at J, with 11 bases between. Germline V CDR1 and CDR2: SNHLY, FYNNEI. The CDR3 is 13 residues long. CDR3: CASRPGPTDTQYF. The CDR3 DNA sequence: TGTGCCAGCCGGCCGGGCCCCACAGATACGCAGTATTTT.

This clonotype was recorded a few times. The rearrangement links TRBV27 to TRBJ2-3; 7 bases line up with TRBD1. This CDR3 has 15 residues. Germline loops: CDR1 MNHEY, CDR2 SMNVEV (reference sequence). V shed 4 bases and J 0 bases; nucleotides not matched to a gene: 4. The CDR3 DNA reads as TGTGCCAGCAGTTCTCCAGGGGGAAGCACAGATACGCAGTATTTT. Translated: CASSSPGGSTDTQYF.

The chain uses TRBV5-1 and TRBJ2-5; D unresolved. CDR1 SGHRS and CDR2 YFSETQ come from the germline V gene. Deletions cut 0 bases from V and 2 bases from J, with 11 bases between. The CDR3 totals 15 residues. The CDR3 loop reads CASSLGAQGQETQYF. The CDR3 DNA is TGCGCCAGCAGCTTGGGGGCACAAGGACAAGAGACCCAGTACTTC.

This clonotype has just a few counts. V is TRBV11-3 and J is TRBJ2-3, with a possible D match to TRBD2 (6 bases). Germline V gives CDR1 SGHNT, CDR2 YENEEA. The V end lost 2 bases, the J end lost 5 bases, and 11 bases lay between the germline ends. This CDR3 has 14 amino acids. CDR3 bases: TGTGCCAGCAGCTTAATGGGAGGTGGAGATACGCAGTATTTT. Protein sequence: CASSLMGGGDTQYF. Based on the CDR3 plus reference TRBV11-3 and TRBJ2-3, the full variable domain is EAGVVQSPRYKIIEKKQPVAFWCNPISGHNTLYWYLQNLGQGPELLIRYENEEAVDDSQLPKDRFSAERLKGVDSTLKIQPAELGDSAVYLCASSLMGGGDTQYFGPGTRLTVL.

This clonotype was counted a few times. The chain recombines TRBV10-1 with TRBJ1-1; D unresolved. The germline gives CDR1 WNHNN, CDR2 SYGVQD (reference sequence). V was shortened by 5 bases and J by 1 base, with 8 bases between the two germline ends. The CDR3 sequence is 13 residues long. The DNA for the CDR3 is TGCGCCAGCAGTTTTAACGGGAACACTGAAGCTTTCTTT. This codes for CASSFNGNTEAFF.

This chain joins TRBV12-3 or TRBV12-4 and TRBJ1-2, with D unresolved. Trimming cost V 3 bases and J 5 bases, with 7 bases left between them. The CDR3 consists of 12 residues. CDR3 nucleotide sequence: TGTGCCAGCAGTTTTTCGGGGTATGGCTACACCTTC. This sequence encodes CASSFSGYGYTF.

This sequence joins TRBV6-2 or TRBV6-3 and TRBJ2-1; 10 bases fit TRBD2. V lost 6 bases and J lost 0; bases outside the gene matches: 2. The CDR3 runs to 15 residues. Germline V gene lookup returns CDR1 MNHEY and CDR2 SVGEGT. CDR3 sequence (DNA): TGTGCCAGCAGCAAGCGGGGGGGCTCCTACAATGAGCAGTTCTTC. Its translation: CASSKRGGSYNEQFF.